The entry below gives a single T cell receptor (beta chain) sequence along with its context. The data were taken from a study of T-cell reconstitution after alpha-beta-depleted transplantation in children. Deletions cut 1 base from V and 3 bases from J, with 15 bases between. Germline V gene sequence: CDR1 SGHDN, CDR2 FVKESK. CDR3 size: 16 residues. The authors prepared the TCRbeta library with unique molecular identifiers. TCRdb redid the calling of the PCR reads with MiXCR, one entry per CDR3 protein. The table includes about 980,000 distinct CDR3 sequences, roughly 29% detected once. The sequence came from a boy under two years old who had a stem cell transplant for SCID, so the T cells may come from the graft donor. Specimen: PBMCs, mostly from graft donor cells, collected 360 days after TCRalphabeta/CD19-depleted stem cell transplant. The chain carries TRBV14 and TRBJ2-5; D gene uncertain. The CDR3 loop reads CASSQGSVWGKETQYF. The CDR3 DNA is TGTGCCAGCAGCCAAGGATCTGTCTGGGGTAAAGAGACCCAGTACTTC.